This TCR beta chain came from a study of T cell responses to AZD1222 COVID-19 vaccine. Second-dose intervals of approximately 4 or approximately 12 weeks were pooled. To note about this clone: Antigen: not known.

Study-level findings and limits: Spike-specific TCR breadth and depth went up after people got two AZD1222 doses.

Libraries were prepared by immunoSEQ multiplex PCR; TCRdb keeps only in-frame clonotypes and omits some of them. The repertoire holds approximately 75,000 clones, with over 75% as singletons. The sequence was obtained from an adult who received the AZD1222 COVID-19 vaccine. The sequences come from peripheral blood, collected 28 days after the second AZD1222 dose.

The CDR3 DNA reads as TGTGCCAGCAGCTTTAGAAGGGGGATTGGGGAGACCCAGTACTTC. It codes for CASSFRRGIGETQYF. V and J are TRBV7-6 and TRBJ2-5; D is perhaps TRBD1 (6 bases). The CDR3 has 15 residues. Trimming removed 3 bases at V and 5 bases at J, with 16 bases between. Germline V gene sequence: CDR1 SGHVS, CDR2 FNYEAQ.